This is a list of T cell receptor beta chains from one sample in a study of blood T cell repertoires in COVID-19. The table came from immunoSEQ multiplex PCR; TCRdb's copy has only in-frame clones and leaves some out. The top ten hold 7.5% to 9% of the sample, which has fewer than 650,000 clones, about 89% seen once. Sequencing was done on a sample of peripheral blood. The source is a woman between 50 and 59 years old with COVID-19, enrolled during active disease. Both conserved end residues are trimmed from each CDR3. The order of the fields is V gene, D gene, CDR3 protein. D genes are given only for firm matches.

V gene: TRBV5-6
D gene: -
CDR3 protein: ASSSTPTNTDTQY

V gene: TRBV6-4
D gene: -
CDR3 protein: ASSDPRTGGSSNQPQH

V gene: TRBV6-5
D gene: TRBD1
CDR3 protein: ASSRDRVAGELF

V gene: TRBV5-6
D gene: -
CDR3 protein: ASSLRDWKFSGYT

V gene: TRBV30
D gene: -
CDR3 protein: AWSPGRKDEQY

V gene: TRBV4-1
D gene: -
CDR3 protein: ASSTQRAPSSYNEQF

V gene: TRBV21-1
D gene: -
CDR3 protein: ASSTTTGANQPQH

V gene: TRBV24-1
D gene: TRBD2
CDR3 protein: AVGGAGGLYNEQF

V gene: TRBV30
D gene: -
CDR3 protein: AWSGLGRGHRGTQY

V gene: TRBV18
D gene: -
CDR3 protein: ASSPRDPGWSYNEQF

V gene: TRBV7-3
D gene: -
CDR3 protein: ASSLYRNTEAF